These 5 T cell receptor beta chains came from one sample sequenced in a study of blood T cell repertoires in COVID-19. Profiled with immunoSEQ multiplex PCR; TCRdb holds only in-frame clones, not every one. The data show 60,000 to 80,000 clones, with approximately 86% seen just once and more than 1% held by the top ten. Material for sequencing was peripheral blood. The receptors stem from a man between 65 and 80 years old with acute or convalescent COVID-19.

The CDR3 DNA follows: TGTGCCAGCAGCTTGGCAGCGGGGGGTTACAATGAGCAGTTCTTC. Translating gives CASSLAAGGYNEQFF. The chain joins TRBV5-4 to TRBJ2-1; 9 positions agree with TRBD2. The CDR3 spans 15 residues. The germline CDR1 and CDR2 sequences are SGHNT and YYREEE (reference sequence). V was clipped by 0 bases and J by 4 bases; unmatched bases: 2.

The chain couples TRBV29-1 to TRBJ2-7, with 12 positions matching TRBD2. V dropped 6 bases and J dropped 2; count of bases not matched to a gene: 5. The CDR3 extends over 14 amino acids. Germline V gives CDR1 SQVTM, CDR2 ANQGSEA. In nucleotides, the CDR3 is TGCAGCGTCGGTGGACTAGCGGGACCCTACGAGCAGTACTTC. Amino acids: CSVGGLAGPYEQYF.

The J gene is TRBJ2-1, the V gene TRBV28, with a tentative D call TRBD2 (7 bases). Trimming pared 6 bases from V and 9 bases from J, leaving 24 bases between. From germline, CDR1 is MDHEN and CDR2 SYDVKM. This CDR3 is built from 16 residues. The CDR3 reads CASRLGGDLRKVEQFF. For the CDR3, the DNA is TGTGCCAGCAGGTTAGGGGGGGACTTACGTAAAGTTGAGCAGTTCTTC.

This clone was recorded only once. The genes are TRBV18 and TRBJ1-6; D gene uncertain. V gave up 10 bases and J gave up 11 bases, with 18 bases separating them. This CDR3 has 13 residues. Germline loops: CDR1 KGHSH, CDR2 LQKENI. CDR3 sequence (DNA): TGTGCCACCCGGGGAGGGATAGTGGCACCCCTCCACTTT. Amino acid sequence: CATRGGIVAPLHF.

The chain is built from TRBV2 and TRBJ1-5; TRBD1 is a possible D gene (5 bases). This CDR3 has 16 residues. V lost 5 bases, J lost 1 base, and 15 bases lay in between. Germline values: CDR1 SNHLY, CDR2 FYNNEI. The CDR3 DNA sequence: TGTGCCAGCAGTACGGGGACTCTACGGAGCAATCAGCCCCAGCATTTT. The encoded protein is CASSTGTLRSNQPQHF.